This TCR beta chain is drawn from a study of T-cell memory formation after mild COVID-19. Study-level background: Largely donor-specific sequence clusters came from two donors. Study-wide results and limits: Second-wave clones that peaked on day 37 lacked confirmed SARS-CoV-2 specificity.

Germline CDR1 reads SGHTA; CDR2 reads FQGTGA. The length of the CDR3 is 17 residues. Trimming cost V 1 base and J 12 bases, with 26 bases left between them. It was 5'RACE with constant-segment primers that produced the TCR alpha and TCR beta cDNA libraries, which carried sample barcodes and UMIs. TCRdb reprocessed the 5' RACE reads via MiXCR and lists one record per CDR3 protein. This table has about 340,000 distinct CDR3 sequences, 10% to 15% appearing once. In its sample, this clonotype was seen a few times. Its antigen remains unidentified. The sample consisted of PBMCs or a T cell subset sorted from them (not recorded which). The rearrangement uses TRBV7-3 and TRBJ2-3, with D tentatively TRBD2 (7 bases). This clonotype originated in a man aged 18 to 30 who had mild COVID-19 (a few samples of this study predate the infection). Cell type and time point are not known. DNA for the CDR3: TGTGCCAGCAGCTTAAAAGGGGAGGGGGTTGGAGCGGGGCGCCAGTATTTT. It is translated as CASSLKGEGVGAGRQYF. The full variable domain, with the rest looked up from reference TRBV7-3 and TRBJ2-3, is GAGVSQTPSNKVTEKGKYVELRCDPISGHTALYWYRQSLGQGPEFLIYFQGTGAADDSGLPNDRFFAVRPEGSVSTLKIQRTERGDSAVYLCASSLKGEGVGAGRQYFGPGTRLTVL.